What follows are 20 T cell receptor beta chains derived from one specimen sequenced in a study of T cells in Graves' hyperthyroidism and ophthalmopathy. Researchers amplified the TCR beta CDR3 regions from RNA transcripts. First-round RT-PCR targeting the TCR CDR3 was performed with the HTBI primer set. TCRdb fed the multiplex PCR reads into MiXCR, producing one record per CDR3 protein. The table has about 250,000 distinct CDR3 sequences, about 20% seen once. The sequenced sample was blood. The receptors here all came from a man younger than 40 with Graves' ophthalmopathy.

This clonotype has a count of ten or more. The chain is built from TRBV7-8 and TRBJ2-5; D is possibly TRBD1 (5 bases). This CDR3 has 12 amino acids. CDR1 is SGHVS and CDR2 is FQNEAQ in the germline V gene. The V and J ends lost 3 bases and 5 bases respectively, with 7 bases between them. CDR3 sequence: CASSFNRETQYF. CDR3 sequence (DNA): TGTGCCAGCAGCTTCAACAGGGAGACCCAGTACTTC.

The genes are TRBV5-1 and TRBJ2-7, with D unresolved. Germline-derived CDR1 and CDR2 are SGHRS and YFSETQ. CDR3 size: 15 residues. The V gene lost 4 bases and the J gene lost 4 bases, with 18 bases spanning the gap. The CDR3 region is CASSPESGRVYEQYF. CDR3 DNA sequence: TGCGCCAGCAGCCCGGAGTCAGGACGGGTGTACGAGCAGTACTTC.

This chain links TRBV28 with TRBJ1-6; 7 positions match TRBD1. This CDR3 is 18 amino acids long. V dropped 3 bases and J dropped 7; count of bases not matched to a gene: 15. Germline assignment: CDR1 MDHEN and CDR2 SYDVKM. CDR3 residues: CASSLLPPGQGGNSPLHF. The CDR3 DNA follows: TGTGCCAGCAGTTTGCTCCCTCCCGGACAAGGGGGCAATTCACCCCTCCACTTT.

Worth noting for this clonotype: This could be a read error, since a much larger clone is one nucleotide away. The rearrangement uses TRBV2 and TRBJ2-1; 8 bases align to TRBD2. Germline lookup yields CDR1 SNHLY and CDR2 FYNNEI. The CDR3 has 15 amino acids. CDR3 DNA: TGTGCCAGCACGGGAGGGTCGAGCTCCTACGATGAGCAGTTCTTC. Protein: CASTGGSSSYDEQFF.

This clonotype was counted between two and nine times. The CDR3 sequence is CAISKGGTSGDTQYF. As DNA, the CDR3 is TGTGCCATCAGTAAAGGGGGGACTAGCGGAGATACGCAGTATTTT. This chain uses TRBV10-3 with TRBJ2-3; TRBD2 matches at 11 bases. V dropped 5 bases and J dropped 5; count of bases not matched to a gene: 6. The CDR3 has 15 residues. From germline, CDR1 is ENHRY and CDR2 SYGVKD.

There are a few counts of this clonotype. The rearrangement joins TRBV5-1 to TRBJ1-5, with D possibly TRBD1 on 6 matching bases. The length of the CDR3 is 15 residues. The germline CDR1 and CDR2 sequences are SGHRS and YFSETQ. Trimming shortened V by 0 bases and J by 3 bases, and 10 bases separated the two germline ends. In DNA form, the CDR3 reads TGCGCCAGCAGCTTGGAGGGGGGCGACAATCAGCCCCAGCATTTT. Translated: CASSLEGGDNQPQHF.

This clonotype was seen many times. This rearrangement joins TRBV5-1 to TRBJ1-6, with D unresolved. Germline values: CDR1 SGHRS, CDR2 YFSETQ. Trimming left V 0 bases short and J 6 bases short, with 10 bases between. The CDR3 runs 15 residues. CDR3 sequence (DNA): TGCGCCAGCAGCTTGGACGTGATGGGTAATTCACCCCTCCACTTT. Translated, it gives CASSLDVMGNSPLHF.

This clonotype was detected ten times or more. The genes are TRBV11-2 and TRBJ2-2; no clear D. Looked up from germline, CDR1 is SGHAT and CDR2 is FQNNGV. This CDR3 has 13 residues. Trimming left V 5 bases short and J 5 bases short, with 9 bases between. The CDR3 coding sequence is TGTGCCAGCAGCCAGATGTGGACCGGGGAGCTGTTTTTT. Protein product: CASSQMWTGELFF.

The rearrangement links TRBV5-4 to TRBJ2-4, with D possibly matching TRBD1 (6 bases). Trimming removed 2 bases from V and 0 bases from J, with 15 bases in between. Germline CDR1 reads SGHNT; CDR2 reads YYREEE (reference sequence). The CDR3 loop spans 17 amino acids. The CDR3, as DNA: TGTGCCAGCAGCTTATCACAGGGCAGGGTAGCCAAAAACATTCAGTACTTC. Translated, it gives CASSLSQGRVAKNIQYF. Together with reference TRBV5-4 and TRBJ2-4, the CDR3 gives the full variable domain: ETGVTQSPTHLIKTRGQQVTLRCSSQSGHNTVSWYQQALGQGPQFIFQYYREEENGRGNFPPRFSGLQFPNYSSELNVNALELDDSALYLCASSLSQGRVAKNIQYFGAGTRLSVL.

This clonotype was found a few times. The chain couples TRBV27 to TRBJ2-7, with TRBD1 identical over 8 bases. Germline V gene lookup returns CDR1 MNHEY and CDR2 SMNVEV (reference sequence). This CDR3 comprises 14 residues. V lost 2 bases, J lost 4 bases, and 4 bases stayed unmatched. The CDR3 sequence: CASSLGTGNYEQYF. The CDR3 DNA is TGTGCCAGCAGTTTAGGGACAGGTAATTACGAGCAGTACTTC.

This clonotype was recorded many times. The gene calls are TRBV12-3 or TRBV12-4 and TRBJ1-1; TRBD1 agrees at 7 bases. Germline trimming cut 5 bases from V and 2 bases from J; bases unmatched to any gene: 5. This CDR3 comprises 14 residues. CDR3 region: CASSPRDRNTEAFF. CDR3 bases: TGTGCCAGCAGTCCCCGGGACAGAAACACTGAAGCTTTCTTT.

This clonotype was picked up many times. The chain is built from TRBV3-1 and TRBJ1-3; 7 nucleotides match TRBD1. The CDR3 totals 14 residues. Per germline, CDR1 LGHDT and CDR2 YNNKEL (reference sequence). V lost 4 bases and J lost 4; bases outside the gene matches: 4. The chain's CDR3 is CASSRGQQGNTIYF. In DNA form, the CDR3 reads TGTGCCAGCAGCCGGGGACAGCAGGGAAACACCATATATTTT.

The chain combines TRBV9 with TRBJ1-2; D may be TRBD1 (5 bases). CDR3 length: 15 residues. With 0 bases removed from V and 4 bases from J, the gap between germline ends came to 13 bases. Germline V lookup: CDR1 SGDLS, CDR2 YYNGEE. The CDR3 here is CASSVGVGEIYGYTF. CDR3 DNA sequence: TGTGCCAGCAGCGTAGGGGTAGGGGAGATCTATGGCTACACCTTC. Together with reference TRBV9 and TRBJ1-2, the CDR3 gives the full variable domain: DSGVTQTPKHLITATGQRVTLRCSPRSGDLSVYWYQQSLDQGLQFLIQYYNGEERAKGNILERFSAQQFPDLHSELNLSSLELGDSALYFCASSVGVGEIYGYTFGSGTRLTVV.

This clonotype came up many times. The rearrangement joins TRBV18 to TRBJ1-5, with D tentatively TRBD1 (6 bases). CDR1 and CDR2 (germline): KGHSH, LQKENI. The CDR3 runs 13 residues. The ends were cut back, 6 bases at V and 5 bases at J, with 11 bases in the middle. This CDR3 is CASSRDNYQPQHF. In DNA form, the CDR3 reads TGTGCCAGCTCCCGGGACAACTATCAGCCCCAGCATTTT.

This clonotype has a count of ten or more. The chain links TRBV11-2 to TRBJ1-1; no clear D. This CDR3 region has 13 residues. Germline CDR1 is SGHAT and CDR2 is FQNNGV. Trimming stripped 5 bases from V and 1 base from J, with 8 bases between. CDR3 DNA sequence: TGTGCCAGCAGCCCGAGCGGGAACACTGAAGCTTTCTTT. Protein: CASSPSGNTEAFF.

The chain has TRBV18 and TRBJ2-2; a possible D gene is TRBD1 (5 bases). Germline V gives CDR1 KGHSH, CDR2 LQKENI. The V end was cut by 6 bases, the J end by 6 bases, with 14 bases between. The CDR3 extends over 14 amino acids. CDR3 amino acids: CASSDRRGPGELFF. The CDR3 region has the DNA TGTGCCAGCTCGGATCGAAGGGGCCCCGGGGAGCTGTTTTTT.

The chain employs TRBV15 and TRBJ2-7, with D tentatively TRBD1 (5 bases). In germline, CDR1 is LNHNV, CDR2 YYDKDF (reference sequence). V gave up 1 base and J gave up 7 bases, with 8 bases separating them. The CDR3 extends over 12 amino acids. Here the CDR3 reads CATSRGDREQYF. Written as DNA, the CDR3 is TGTGCCACCAGCAGAGGAGACAGAGAGCAGTACTTC.

The chain uses TRBV11-3 and TRBJ2-1; TRBD2 matches at 14 bases. Per the germline V gene, CDR1 is SGHNT and CDR2 is YENEEA. The CDR3 runs 15 residues. After removal of 5 bases from V and 7 bases from J, the junction contained 4 bases not matched to a gene. As DNA, the CDR3 is TGTGCCAGCAGCGCGGGACTAGCGGGGGCAAATGAGCAGTTCTTC. This translates into CASSAGLAGANEQFF.

The V and J genes are TRBV27 and TRBJ2-7; D might be TRBD1 (5 bases). There are 14 residues in the CDR3. Trimming pared 2 bases from V and 3 bases from J, leaving 11 bases between. Germline CDR1 reads MNHEY; CDR2 reads SMNVEV (reference sequence). CDR3 DNA sequence: TGTGCCAGCAGTTTAGTCCCAGGGATCTACGAGCAGTACTTC. Protein product: CASSLVPGIYEQYF.

This clonotype turned up a few times. The chain uses TRBV19 and TRBJ1-1; no clear D gene. Trimming left V 6 bases short and J 1 base short, with 15 bases between. CDR1 is LNHDA, CDR2 SQIVND, per germline (reference sequence). The CDR3 consists of 15 residues. The CDR3 is CASSPPPPGNTEAFF. The CDR3 region has the DNA TGTGCCAGTAGCCCACCACCGCCCGGGAACACTGAAGCTTTCTTT.